This TCR beta chain was sequenced during a study of naive and memory T cell subsets. Trimming took 7 bases from V and 8 from J; bases not matched to a gene: 10. Germline assignment: CDR1 SQVTM and CDR2 ANQGSEA. CDR3 length: 14 residues. TCR cDNA received a 3' ligated oligonucleotide that carried a UMI. Whole-study findings and limits: Potentially, T cell activation and differentiation skew this RNA-based measurement.

A note on this clonotype: Its target is not known. This may be a read error, as it is one base from a much larger clone.

Amplification of ligated cDNA took four PCR rounds with SP2 and nested alpha and beta constant primers. For blood and skin samples, reverse transcription used TCR alpha and beta constant primers. TCRdb used MiXCR to reprocess the 5' RACE reads, holding one entry per CDR3 protein. This sample has 50,000 to 65,000 distinct CDR3 sequences; more than 7.5% occur once, and the top ten carry around a tenth. The chain carries TRBV29-1 and TRBJ2-3; 12 bases are shared with TRBD1. The TCR was taken from a female donor in good health. CDR3 sequence: CSAEGQGAIGTQYF. Written as DNA, the CDR3 is TGCAGCGCCGAGGGACAGGGGGCGATCGGTACGCAGTATTTT.